These T cell receptor beta chains were read from a single sample in a study of blood T cell repertoires in COVID-19. The assay was immunoSEQ multiplex PCR, and TCRdb's table has in-frame clones only and misses some. The sample lists some 260,000 clones; roughly four fifths were seen once. The sample was peripheral blood. All receptors come from an elderly man with acute or convalescent COVID-19. The CDR3 runs from the conserved cysteine through the conserved F or W. D genes are given only for firm matches. Size is stated for part of the rows, as once, few or many counts, or as a class when the clone is expanded.

TRBJ2-6 | TRBD1 | TRBV28 | - | TGTGCCAGCAGTACACCTCTAGGGGGCTCCTTACTGGCTGGGGCCAACGTCCTGACTTTC | CASSTPLGGSLLAGANVLTF
TRBJ2-3 | TRBD2 | TRBV12-3/TRBV12-4 | - | TGTGCCAGCAGTTTACTACTAGCGGGGGGGCGGGATTTT | CASSLLLAGGRDF
TRBJ2-7 | - | TRBV10-2 | - | TGCGCCAGCAGTGAACAGGGCTACGAGCAGTACTTC | CASSEQGYEQYF
TRBJ1-2 | - | TRBV28 | - | TGTGCCAGCAGTTTGGGGCCGTCAGGCCCGCATGGCTACACCTTC | CASSLGPSGPHGYTF
TRBJ2-5 | TRBD2 | TRBV6-5 | - | TGTGCCAGCAGTTCGCCGGGCCTAGCGGTGGAGACCCAGTACTTC | CASSSPGLAVETQYF
TRBJ2-4 | - | TRBV5-1 | - | TGCGCCAGCAGCCCGGACATGCAGCTAGCCAAAAACATTCAGTACTTC | CASSPDMQLAKNIQYF
TRBJ1-1 | - | TRBV3-1/TRBV3-2 | - | TGTGCCAGCAGCCCCAGCGAGAGACCTAACACTGAAGCTTTCTTT | CASSPSERPNTEAFF
TRBJ1-6 | - | TRBV12-3/TRBV12-4 | - | TGTGCCAGCAGTACCGGACAGACTTCACCCCTCCACTTT | CASSTGQTSPLHF
TRBJ2-3 | TRBD1 | TRBV9 | - | TGTGCCAGCAGCTCGTGGACAGGGGGCTACATTACGCAGTATTTT | CASSSWTGGYITQYF
TRBJ2-2 | - | TRBV5-4 | - | TGTGCCAGCAGATTGGAGGGGGCGAACACCGGGGAGCTGTTTTTT | CASRLEGANTGELFF
TRBJ2-5 | - | TRBV3-1/TRBV3-2 | few | TGTGCCAGCAGCCAAGGGGGCCGGCTAAGGGAGACCCAGTACTTC | CASSQGGRLRETQYF
TRBJ2-7 | - | TRBV3-1/TRBV3-2 | - | TGTGCCAGCAGCACCCTAGGCTACGAGCAGTACTTC | CASSTLGYEQYF
TRBJ2-2 | - | TRBV24-1 | - | TGTGCCACCAGCACCTGGAGGGCAGGGGGGAACACCGGGGAGCTGTTTTTT | CATSTWRAGGNTGELFF
TRBJ2-3 | - | TRBV2 | - | TGTGCCAGCAGGAACTTGGATACGCAGTATTTT | CASRNLDTQYF
TRBJ1-5 | - | TRBV19 | - | TGTGCCAGTAGTATGTACAGCCATAGCAATCAGCCCCAGCATTTT | CASSMYSHSNQPQHF
TRBJ2-6 | TRBD1 | TRBV5-4 | - | TGTGCCAGCAGCTTGGACAGGGGATTTGGGGCCAACGTCCTGACTTTC | CASSLDRGFGANVLTF
TRBJ2-2 | - | TRBV30 | - | TGTGCCTCCCAGGGGTTCACCGGGGAGCTGTTTTTT | CASQGFTGELFF
TRBJ1-2 | TRBD1 | TRBV5-1 | - | TGCGCCAGCAGCTCAGAGACAGGGGTGGATGGCTACACCTTC | CASSSETGVDGYTF
TRBJ2-7 | TRBD2 | TRBV5-1 | few | TGCGCCAGCAGCTTAAGATGGACTAGCGGGAGGGCCGGGTACGAGCAGTACTTC | CASSLRWTSGRAGYEQYF
TRBJ1-1 | - | TRBV15 | - | TGTGCCACCAGCAGAGGGCGGGGGAGGGAGAACACTGAAGCTTTCTTT | CATSRGRGRENTEAFF
TRBJ1-1 | TRBD1 | TRBV6-5 | - | TGTGCCAGCACTTACCGCGACAGGGGTGAAGCTTTCTTT | CASTYRDRGEAFF
TRBJ2-7 | TRBD2 | TRBV5-4 | - | TGTGCCAGCAGCTCGGGACTAGCGGGAGGAACCTACGAGCAGTACTTC | CASSSGLAGGTYEQYF
TRBJ2-4 | - | TRBV2 | once | TGTGCCAGCAGTGATCATGGTCGACTCCCGATAGCCAAAAACATTCAGTACTTC | CASSDHGRLPIAKNIQYF
TRBJ1-6 | - | TRBV27 | few | TGTGCCAGCAGGACCCCCTACAGTTCCAATTCACCCCTCCACTTT | CASRTPYSSNSPLHF
TRBJ1-2 | - | TRBV24-1 | - | TGTGCCACCAGTGAGTCCGGGACAACTTCTGCTGGCTACACCTTC | CATSESGTTSAGYTF
TRBJ2-2 | TRBD2 | TRBV9 | - | TGTGCCAGCAGCGTGGGGAGGGGCCCCACCGGGGAGCTGTTTTTT | CASSVGRGPTGELFF
TRBJ2-2 | - | TRBV9 | - | TGTGCCAGCAGCTCGCAGGGGCTAGCGGACACCGGGGAGCTGTTTTTT | CASSSQGLADTGELFF
TRBJ2-2 | TRBD2 | TRBV19 | - | TGTGCCAGTAGTATTCGGGGGGCCGGGGAGCTGTTTTTT | CASSIRGAGELFF
TRBJ2-1 | TRBD2 | TRBV5-1 | - | TGCGCCAGCAGCTTACAAGCGGGGGGGCAGGATGAGCAGTTCTTC | CASSLQAGGQDEQFF
TRBJ2-7 | TRBD2 | TRBV5-4 | - | TGTGCCAGCAGCTTACGACTAGCGGGAGGGATCGACGAGCAGTACTTC | CASSLRLAGGIDEQYF
TRBJ2-2 | - | TRBV6-4 | - | TGTGCCAGCAGTGTCCTCCCAGGGGAGCCAAACACCGGGGAGCTGTTTTTT | CASSVLPGEPNTGELFF
TRBJ2-7 | - | TRBV18 | - | TGTGCCAGCTCACCATCAGTCCAGGTGGACGAGCAGTACTTC | CASSPSVQVDEQYF
TRBJ2-3 | - | TRBV7-2 | - | TGTGCCAGCAGCTTACATCGTTCGGGCTTCAGGGATCCAGATACGCAGTATTTT | CASSLHRSGFRDPDTQYF
TRBJ2-2 | TRBD2 | TRBV2 | - | TGTGCCAGCAGTGAGACTAGCGGGAACGGCGGGGAGCTGTTTTTT | CASSETSGNGGELFF
TRBJ2-7 | TRBD2 | TRBV5-4 | once | TGTGCCAGCAGCCCTGGGGGGACTAGCGGGAACTACGAGCAGTACTTC | CASSPGGTSGNYEQYF
TRBJ1-2 | TRBD1 | TRBV4-1 | - | TGCGCCAGCAGCCGGACAGGGGGGCAGGGTAACTATGGCTACACCTTC | CASSRTGGQGNYGYTF
TRBJ2-3 | - | TRBV7-2 | - | TGTGCCAGCAGCTTTAGATTTGGAGGGGATACGCAGTATTTT | CASSFRFGGDTQYF
TRBJ1-5 | - | TRBV18 | few | TGTGCCAGCTCACCATCTTATAGCAATCAGCCCCAGCATTTT | CASSPSYSNQPQHF
TRBJ2-5 | TRBD1 | TRBV5-1 | - | TGCGCCAGCAGCTCTTACAGGGGGGCGCGAGAGACCCAGTACTTC | CASSSYRGARETQYF
TRBJ2-2 | - | TRBV5-1 | - | TGCGCCAGCAGCTTGTTATCAGGGGATACCGGGGAGCTGTTTTTT | CASSLLSGDTGELFF
TRBJ1-2 | - | TRBV28 | - | TGTGCCAGCAGAACACATACTACTAACTATGGCTACACCTTC | CASRTHTTNYGYTF
TRBJ1-3 | - | TRBV5-1 | - | TGCGCCAGCAGCCCACAGTCCTCTGGAAACACCATATATTTT | CASSPQSSGNTIYF
TRBJ2-1 | TRBD2 | TRBV4-2 | - | TGTGCCAGCAGCCCCTATGAGACTAGCGGGGGCCCTAGCTCCTACAATGAGCAGTTCTTC | CASSPYETSGGPSSYNEQFF
TRBJ2-2 | TRBD1 | TRBV4-2 | - | TGTGCCAGCAGCCCCCAGGGACAGGCGAACACCGGGGAGCTGTTTTTT | CASSPQGQANTGELFF
TRBJ2-7 | TRBD2 | TRBV6-2/TRBV6-3 | - | TGTGCCAGCAGTTACTCGACTAGCGGGGACTCCTACGAGCAGTACTTC | CASSYSTSGDSYEQYF
TRBJ2-7 | - | TRBV7-9 | - | TGTGCCAGCAGCTTACCCCAGGTCCGCGAGCAGTACTTC | CASSLPQVREQYF
TRBJ2-7 | TRBD1 | TRBV27 | many | TGTGCCAGCACACCCTTACAGGGGGCGGCCAACGAGCAGTACTTC | CASTPLQGAANEQYF
TRBJ2-3 | - | TRBV29-1 | - | TGCAGCGTGAGAACTAGTAGAGGGACAGATACGCAGTATTTT | CSVRTSRGTDTQYF
TRBJ1-1 | - | TRBV6-5 | - | TGTGCCAGCAGTAGGACAGCCATGAACACTGAAGCTTTCTTT | CASSRTAMNTEAFF
TRBJ1-2 | TRBD1 | TRBV29-1 | few | TGCAGCGTTGTATACGGGACAGCCTATGGCTACACCTTC | CSVVYGTAYGYTF
TRBJ2-7 | - | TRBV12-3/TRBV12-4 | once | TGTGCCAGCAGCCATTTGGGGCTCGAGCAGTACTTC | CASSHLGLEQYF
TRBJ1-2 | - | TRBV7-8 | - | TGTGCCAGCAGCTTAGCCGTCGTTCCGGGACAAGTCTATGGCTACACCTTC | CASSLAVVPGQVYGYTF
TRBJ2-1 | - | TRBV24-1 | - | TGTGCCACCAGTGATCCCTCCGGGGGATTCGACGTGGATGAGCAGTTCTTC | CATSDPSGGFDVDEQFF
TRBJ2-1 | - | TRBV9 | - | TGTGCCAGCTCACGGCGGAGCTCCTACAATGAGCAGTTCTTC | CASSRRSSYNEQFF
TRBJ2-1 | TRBD2 | TRBV10-1 | - | TGCGCCAGCAGTGACTTTGGGCTAGCGGGGACTTCCTACAATGAGCAGTTCTTC | CASSDFGLAGTSYNEQFF
TRBJ2-7 | TRBD1 | TRBV10-3 | - | TGTGCCATCAGCCCTGGGACAGGGGTTTTGTACGAGCAGTACTTC | CAISPGTGVLYEQYF
TRBJ1-2 | TRBD1 | TRBV5-1 | once | TGCGCCAGCAGCCCCGGGACAGGGGATGGCTACACCTTC | CASSPGTGDGYTF
TRBJ2-7 | - | TRBV19 | - | TGTGCCAGTAGGCCGCGGGCGAGCTCCTACGAGCAGTACTTC | CASRPRASSYEQYF
TRBJ1-5 | TRBD1 | TRBV5-1 | - | TGCGCCAGCAGCTTTAACAGGGGGCCAAATCAGCCCCAGCATTTT | CASSFNRGPNQPQHF